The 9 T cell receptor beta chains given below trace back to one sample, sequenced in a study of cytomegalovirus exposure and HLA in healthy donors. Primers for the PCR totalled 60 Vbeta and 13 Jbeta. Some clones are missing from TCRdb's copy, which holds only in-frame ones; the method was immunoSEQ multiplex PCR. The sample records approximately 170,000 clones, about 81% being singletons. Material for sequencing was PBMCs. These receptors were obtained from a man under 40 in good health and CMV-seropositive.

The CDR3, as DNA: TGTGCCAGCAGTTTCTTGGGAGGGGCCGGTACTGAAGCTTTCTTT. Its protein is CASSFLGGAGTEAFF. The chain is built from TRBV7-9 and TRBJ1-1, with D possibly being TRBD1 (5 bases). V was trimmed by 6 bases and J by 5 bases, leaving 19 bases between them. Looked up from germline, CDR1 is SEHNR and CDR2 is FQNEAQ (reference sequence). CDR3 length equals 15 residues.

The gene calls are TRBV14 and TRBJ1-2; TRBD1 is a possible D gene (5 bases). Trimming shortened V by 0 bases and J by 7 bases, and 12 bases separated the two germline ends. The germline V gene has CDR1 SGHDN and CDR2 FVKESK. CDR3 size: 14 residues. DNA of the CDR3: TGTGCCAGCAGCCAAGAGTCGGGGGTTAGTGGCTACACCTTC. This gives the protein CASSQESGVSGYTF.

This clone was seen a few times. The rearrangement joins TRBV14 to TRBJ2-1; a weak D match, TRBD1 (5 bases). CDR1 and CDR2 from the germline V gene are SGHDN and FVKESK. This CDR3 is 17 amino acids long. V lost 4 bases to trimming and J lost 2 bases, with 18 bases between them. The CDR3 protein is CASSPPAGTGPYNEQFF. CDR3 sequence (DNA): TGTGCCAGCAGCCCCCCGGCAGGTACAGGTCCCTACAATGAGCAGTTCTTC.

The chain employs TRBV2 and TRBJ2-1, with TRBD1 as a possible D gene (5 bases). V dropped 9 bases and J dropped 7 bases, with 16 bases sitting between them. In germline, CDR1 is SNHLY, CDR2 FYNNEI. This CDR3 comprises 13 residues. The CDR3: CARSQGMGNEQFF. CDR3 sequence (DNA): TGTGCCAGGTCTCAGGGAATGGGTAATGAGCAGTTCTTC.

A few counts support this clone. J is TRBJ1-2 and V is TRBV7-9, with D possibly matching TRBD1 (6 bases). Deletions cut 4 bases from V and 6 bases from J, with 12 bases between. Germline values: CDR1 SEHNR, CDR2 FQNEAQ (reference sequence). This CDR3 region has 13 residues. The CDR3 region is CASSSGGGDGYTF. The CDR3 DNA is TGTGCCAGCAGCTCAGGAGGGGGGGATGGCTACACCTTC. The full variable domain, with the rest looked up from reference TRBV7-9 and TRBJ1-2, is DTGVSQNPRHKITKRGQNVTFRCDPISEHNRLYWYRQTLGQGPEFLTYFQNEAQLEKSRLLSDRFSAERPKGSFSTLEIQRTEQGDSAMYLCASSSGGGDGYTFGSGTRLTVV.

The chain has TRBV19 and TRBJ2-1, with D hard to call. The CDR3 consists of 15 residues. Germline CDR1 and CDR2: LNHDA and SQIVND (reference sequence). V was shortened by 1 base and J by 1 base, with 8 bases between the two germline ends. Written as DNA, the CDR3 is TGTGCCAGTAGTATAGCAGTTTCTTCCTACAATGAGCAGTTCTTC. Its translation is CASSIAVSSYNEQFF.

CDR3 sequence: CASIRQGMNTEAFF. The CDR3 region has the DNA TGTGCCAGCATCCGACAGGGGATGAACACTGAAGCTTTCTTT. The chain has TRBV6-1 and TRBJ1-1, with 8 bases matching TRBD1. The germline V gene encodes CDR1 MNHNS and CDR2 SASEGT. The CDR3 runs 14 residues. The J segment lost 0 bases and the V segment lost 7 bases, leaving 4 bases of the junction unmatched.

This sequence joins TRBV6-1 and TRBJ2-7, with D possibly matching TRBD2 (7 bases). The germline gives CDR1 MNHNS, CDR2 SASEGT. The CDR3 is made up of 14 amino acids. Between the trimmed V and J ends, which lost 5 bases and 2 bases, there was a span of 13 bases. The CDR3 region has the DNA TGTGCCAGCAGTCGGGCGGGGGACACCTACGAGCAGTACTTC. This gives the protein CASSRAGDTYEQYF.

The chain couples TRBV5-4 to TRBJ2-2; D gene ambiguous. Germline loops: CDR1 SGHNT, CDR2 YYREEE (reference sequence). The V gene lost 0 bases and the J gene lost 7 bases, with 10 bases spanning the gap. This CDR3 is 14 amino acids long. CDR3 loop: CASSLDSSIGELFF. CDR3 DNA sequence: TGTGCCAGCAGCTTGGACAGCTCAATCGGGGAGCTGTTTTTT.